This T cell receptor beta chain was recovered during a study of blood T cells in healthy people across ages. Comment on this clonotype: The junction and the germline gene differ at one end; a read error may be behind it.

CDR1 DFQATT and CDR2 SNEGSKA come from the germline V gene (reference sequence). CDR3 length equals 14 residues. A second PCR, run for about 7 to 12 cycles, used a sample-barcoded 5' primer plus a J-beta primer mix. TCRdb reprocessed the 5' RACE reads via MiXCR and lists one record per CDR3 protein. The sample yields 780,000 or so distinct CDR3 sequences, roughly 50% seen once. Sequenced material: blood. This TCR was recovered from an elderly man in good health. V usage is TRBV20-1 and J usage is TRBJ2-1, with D perhaps TRBD2 (5 bases). The CDR3 protein is CSARGPYGDNEQFF. The CDR3 DNA reads TGCAGTGCGAGAGGTCCTTACGGGGACAATGAGCAGTTCTTC.